The clone carrying this T cell receptor beta chain showed up just a few times. TCRdb reanalysed the RT-PCR reads using MiXCR and keeps one entry per CDR3 protein. The sample shows 650,000 to 850,000 distinct CDR3 sequences, more than 11% of them seen only once. These data belong to a study of response to subunit inactivated influenza vaccine. With 5 bases removed from V and 9 bases from J, the gap between germline ends came to 11 bases. Germline CDR1 reads LNHDA; CDR2 reads SQIVND (reference sequence). This CDR3 spans 12 amino acids. This clonotype was sampled from a man over 45 who received an inactivated influenza vaccine. Specimen: PBMCs from blood, collected 14 to 15 days before vaccination. V and J are TRBV19 and TRBJ2-1; D is perhaps TRBD1 or TRBD2 (5 bases each). The CDR3 is CASSPTRGEQFF. The DNA for the CDR3 is TGTGCCAGTAGTCCAACTAGGGGTGAGCAGTTCTTC.